This T cell receptor (beta chain) was sequenced during a study of monozygotic twins with inflammatory bowel disease. A remark on this clonotype: Antigen unknown.

The CDR3 is 16 amino acids. The germline CDR1 and CDR2 sequences are SGHNT and YYREEE (reference sequence). Study-wide results and caveats: Patients got different immunosuppressive treatments, which may have made their repertoires more variable. Limited statistical power may explain no repertoire similarity difference between concordant and discordant twins. Distinguishing T cell subtypes was not possible.

From its re-call of the 5' RACE reads, TCRdb lists each CDR3 protein once, without DNA. The listing contains just over 300,000 distinct CDR3 sequences. The chain joins TRBV5-4 to TRBJ2-1; TCRdb returns TRBD1, unconfirmable since there is no DNA. Input material: blood. This receptor was taken from a human donor with ulcerative colitis or Crohn's disease, or a healthy co-twin of an affected twin (not recorded which). The chain's CDR3 is CASSLPTGDTYNEQFF. The full variable domain, in which reference TRBV5-4 and TRBJ2-1 provide the parts outside the CDR3, is ETGVTQSPTHLIKTRGQQVTLRCSSQSGHNTVSWYQQALGQGPQFIFQYYREEENGRGNFPPRFSGLQFPNYSSELNVNALELDDSALYLCASSLPTGDTYNEQFFGPGTRLTVL.